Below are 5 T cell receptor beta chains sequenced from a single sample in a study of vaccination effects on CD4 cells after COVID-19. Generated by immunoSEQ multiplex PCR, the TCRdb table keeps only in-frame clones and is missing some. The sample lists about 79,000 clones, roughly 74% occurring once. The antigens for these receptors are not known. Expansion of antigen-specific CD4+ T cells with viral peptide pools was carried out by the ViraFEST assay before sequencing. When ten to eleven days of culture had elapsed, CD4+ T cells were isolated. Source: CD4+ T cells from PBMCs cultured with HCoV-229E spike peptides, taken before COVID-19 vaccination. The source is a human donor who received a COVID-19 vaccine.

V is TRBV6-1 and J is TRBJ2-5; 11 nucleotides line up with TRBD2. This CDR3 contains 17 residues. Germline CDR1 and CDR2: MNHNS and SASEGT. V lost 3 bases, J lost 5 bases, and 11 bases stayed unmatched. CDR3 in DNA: TGTGCCAGCAGTGAGCCGGACCTAGCGGGGGGACGGGAGACCCAGTACTTC. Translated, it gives CASSEPDLAGGRETQYF.

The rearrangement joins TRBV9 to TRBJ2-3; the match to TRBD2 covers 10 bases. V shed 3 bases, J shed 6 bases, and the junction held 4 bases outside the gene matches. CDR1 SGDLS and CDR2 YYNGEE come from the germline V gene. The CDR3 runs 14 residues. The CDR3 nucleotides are TGTGCCAGCAGCGGCCCGACTAGCGGGGATACGCAGTATTTT. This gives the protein CASSGPTSGDTQYF.

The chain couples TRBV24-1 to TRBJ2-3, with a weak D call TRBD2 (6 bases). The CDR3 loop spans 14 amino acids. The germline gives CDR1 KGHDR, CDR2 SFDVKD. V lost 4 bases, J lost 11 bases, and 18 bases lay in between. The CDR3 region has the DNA TGTGCCACCAGTGACCCACCGACTAGGCCGGAGCAGTATTTT. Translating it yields CATSDPPTRPEQYF.

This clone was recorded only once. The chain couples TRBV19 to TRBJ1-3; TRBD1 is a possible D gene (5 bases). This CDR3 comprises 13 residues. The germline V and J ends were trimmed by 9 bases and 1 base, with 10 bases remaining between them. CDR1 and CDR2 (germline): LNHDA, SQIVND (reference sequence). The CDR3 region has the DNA TGTGCCAGCCGACAGTTTTCTGGAAACACCATATATTTT. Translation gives CASRQFSGNTIYF.

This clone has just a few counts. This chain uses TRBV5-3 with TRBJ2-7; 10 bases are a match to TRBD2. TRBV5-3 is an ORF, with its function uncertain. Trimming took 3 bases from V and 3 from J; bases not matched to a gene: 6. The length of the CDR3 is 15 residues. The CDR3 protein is CARSSGLAEYYEQYV. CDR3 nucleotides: TGTGCCAGAAGCTCCGGACTAGCGGAATACTACGAGCAGTACGTC.